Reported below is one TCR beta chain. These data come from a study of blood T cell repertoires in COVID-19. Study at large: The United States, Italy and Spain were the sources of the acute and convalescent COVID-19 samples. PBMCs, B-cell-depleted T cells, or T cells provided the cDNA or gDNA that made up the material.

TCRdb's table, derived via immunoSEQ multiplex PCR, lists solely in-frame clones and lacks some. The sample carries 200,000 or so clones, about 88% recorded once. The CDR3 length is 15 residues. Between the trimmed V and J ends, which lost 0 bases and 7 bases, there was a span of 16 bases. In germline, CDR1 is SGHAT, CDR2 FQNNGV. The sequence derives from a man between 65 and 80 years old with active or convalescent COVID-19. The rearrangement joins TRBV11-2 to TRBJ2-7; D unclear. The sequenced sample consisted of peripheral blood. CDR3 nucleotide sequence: TGTGCCAGCAGCTTAGATATCCCCACCTCTAAAGAGCAGTACTTC. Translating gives CASSLDIPTSKEQYF.